This T cell receptor beta chain derives from a study of PD-1 blockade in classical Hodgkin lymphoma (dated by TCRdb to between 2020 and 2021). Looking at the study overall: Nivolumab dosing was 3 mg/kg intravenously every 2 weeks, continuing until either disease progression or unacceptable toxicity. The study used CyTOF and TCR beta sequencing to define a peripheral blood immune signature of response to PD-1 blockade in classical Hodgkin lymphoma. Overall study outcomes, separate from this receptor: Trial patients achieving complete response had baseline diversity similar to newly diagnosed patients, whereas partial responders and progressors had significantly lower diversity. By C4D1, a significant rise was seen in CD4+ TCR diversity but not in CD8+ TCR diversity (p=0.0027 vs p=0.16), and the rise was most apparent among complete responders (p=0.02). Lower diversity was seen in patients whose nivolumab began less than 1 year after ASCT, and these patients were left out of later analyses so that immune reconstitution would not confound the results. Baseline TCR diversity was reported to be lower in newly diagnosed patients than in healthy donors, and even lower in relapsed/refractory patients. The study was restricted to a single clinical trial cohort, and the causes of repertoire differences, possibly disease activity or prior therapy, were left undefined.

The time point label corresponds to: cycle 4 day 1 (C4D1), after six to seven weeks of nivolumab. Every trial patient had relapsed after autologous stem cell transplantation, and cohorts A, B and C differed in prior brentuximab vedotin exposure. The trial cohort included 45 to 65 patients with relapsed/refractory classical Hodgkin lymphoma, and each patient had a best overall response of complete response, partial response or progressive disease. In the multi-cohort phase II CheckMate 205 trial, trial patients received single-agent nivolumab. An independent review committee assessed best overall response using the 2007 International Working Group response criteria. Trial PBMCs were obtained immediately prior to nivolumab initiation (C1D1) and on therapy at cycle 2 day 1 and cycle 4 day 1. After peripheral blood was drawn into 8 mL Vacutainer Cell Preparation Tubes, PBMCs were isolated by centrifugation and then cryopreserved.

The germline V gene (reference sequence) yields SEHNR for CDR1 and FQNEAQ for CDR2. The V end gives up 5 bases and the J end 5 bases, leaving 12 bases in the junction not matched to a gene. The CDR3 runs 17 amino acids, cysteine and phenylalanine included. The retained sequence is limited to the CDR3, 51 bases, with the frame set at the first base. Genomic DNA was isolated using the Qiagen DNeasy kit from unsorted PBMCs as well as from negatively selected CD4+ and CD8+ fractions. Using primers that anneal to V and J segments, immunoSEQ multiplex PCR amplified the TCR beta CDR3 regions. Amplification bias was minimized using a synthetic immune receptor repertoire, and residual bias was removed computationally after sequencing. Processing in the source paper ran as follows. Repertoire diversity was quantified as the Shannon entropy index using custom Python scripts. The unsorted, CD4+ and CD8+ repertoires were each analyzed separately, with the exception of combined analyses, where CD4+ and CD8+ sequences were merged in silico. A clone was considered expanded if an increase in frequency of at least 2-fold after treatment relative to C1D1 was found, and a pseudocount of 0.5 was applied to clones undetected at baseline. Singleton clones were defined as clones with 0 or 1 copy at C1D1, and non-singleton clones were defined as clones with 2 or more copies. Clones expanded in unsorted samples were assigned a CD4+, CD8+ or unknown annotation through matching of protein sequences in sorted samples from the same patient. Wilcoxon tests on paired samples were used to test diversity changes from C1D1 to C4D1. This immuneACCESS table, as held by TCRdb, lists in-frame sequences with V and J called but not all clones. Of the missing ones, under half trace to an unresolved V gene in checked studies; the others have no known cause. V and J calls and clone size come straight from that table; D and trimming were deduced from the DNA. The sample includes about 41,000 clones, with 60% to 80% observed a single time. Approximately 2.5% of the sample goes to the ten largest clones.

Concerning this clone: Its antigen target is currently unknown. Base qualities are not at hand, and no much larger clone is one base apart.

This specimen was peripheral blood mononuclear cells (PBMCs), taken before the fourth cycle of nivolumab. The receptor was isolated from a human donor with classical Hodgkin lymphoma. Here the chain combines TRBV7-9 and TRBJ1-4; 9 of the junction bases match TRBD1. The DNA sequence is as follows: TGTGCCAGCAGCCCGAATCGGGGGGGACAGGGAAATGAAAAACTGTTTTTT. This sequence encodes CASSPNRGGQGNEKLFF.